A selection of T cell receptor beta chains follows, all from one sample in a study of blood T cells in healthy people across ages. TCRdb re-analysed the 5' RACE reads in MiXCR, keeping a single row per CDR3 protein. There are hundreds of thousands of distinct CDR3 sequences in the sample; roughly 64% occur only once, and about 20% lies in the top ten. Input material: blood. These receptors came from a man younger than 40 in good health. Both conserved end residues are part of each CDR3. Fields, in order: V gene, D gene, J gene, clone size, CDR3 DNA, CDR3 protein. A D gene is named only where the DNA matches it firmly. Some rows have no size entry. The others give once, few or many, or a class for an expanded clone.

v_gene: TRBV20-1
d_gene: -
j_gene: TRBJ2-7
abundance: many
CDR3nt: TGCAGTGCTAGTTCCGAGTACGAGCAGTACTTC
CDR3aa: CSASSEYEQYF

v_gene: TRBV20-1
d_gene: TRBD2
j_gene: TRBJ2-7
abundance: -
CDR3nt: TGCGGTGCTAGAGAGCAGGGGACTAGCGGCGAGCAGTACTTC
CDR3aa: CGAREQGTSGEQYF

v_gene: TRBV7-2
d_gene: TRBD2
j_gene: TRBJ2-7
abundance: -
CDR3nt: TGTGCCAGCAGAGCGGGATTCTACTACGAGCAGTACTTC
CDR3aa: CASRAGFYYEQYF

v_gene: TRBV7-9
d_gene: -
j_gene: TRBJ2-1
abundance: few
CDR3nt: TGTGCCAGCACCCTACAAGAACGGGGGGCCAATGAGCAGTTCTTC
CDR3aa: CASTLQERGANEQFF

v_gene: TRBV28
d_gene: TRBD2
j_gene: TRBJ2-7
abundance: -
CDR3nt: TGTGCCAGCAGTTTATATCGGGGGGTTACGGAGCAGTACTTC
CDR3aa: CASSLYRGVTEQYF

v_gene: TRBV10-3
d_gene: -
j_gene: TRBJ1-1
abundance: -
CDR3nt: TGTGCCATCAGAAAATCCTCCTCAGGGGCGTACACTGAAGCTTTCTTT
CDR3aa: CAIRKSSSGAYTEAFF

v_gene: TRBV7-9
d_gene: -
j_gene: TRBJ2-5
abundance: -
CDR3nt: TGTGCCAGCAGCGTCTTACCTGAAGAGACCCAGTACTTC
CDR3aa: CASSVLPEETQYF

v_gene: TRBV6-6
d_gene: TRBD2
j_gene: TRBJ2-1
abundance: few
CDR3nt: TGTGCCAGCAGCCCGACTAGCGGGGGACTTGAGCAGTTCTTC
CDR3aa: CASSPTSGGLEQFF

v_gene: TRBV29-1
d_gene: -
j_gene: TRBJ2-7
abundance: few
CDR3nt: TGCAGCGCGCGACGAGGGTTCGGGGACTACGAGCAGTACTTC
CDR3aa: CSARRGFGDYEQYF

v_gene: TRBV12-3/TRBV12-4
d_gene: TRBD1
j_gene: TRBJ2-7
abundance: -
CDR3nt: TGTGCCAGCAGGGGACAGGCCCTTGGGGAGCAGTACTTC
CDR3aa: CASRGQALGEQYF

v_gene: TRBV7-9
d_gene: -
j_gene: TRBJ2-7
abundance: -
CDR3nt: TGTGCCAGCAGCTTGGGATCTTCCTGGGGCGAGCAGTACTTC
CDR3aa: CASSLGSSWGEQYF

v_gene: TRBV7-2
d_gene: TRBD2
j_gene: TRBJ2-1
abundance: -
CDR3nt: TGTGCCAGCAGCTCACTAGCGGGTTATGAGCAGTTCTTC
CDR3aa: CASSSLAGYEQFF

v_gene: TRBV20-1
d_gene: -
j_gene: TRBJ2-7
abundance: once
CDR3nt: TGCAGTGCCCCCACAGTATCCGACTACGAGCAGTACTTC
CDR3aa: CSAPTVSDYEQYF

v_gene: TRBV7-2
d_gene: -
j_gene: TRBJ2-2
abundance: -
CDR3nt: TGTGCCAGCAGCTCCCGGCTCACTCTGGGACACACCGGGGAGCTGTTTTTT
CDR3aa: CASSSRLTLGHTGELFF

v_gene: TRBV7-2
d_gene: -
j_gene: TRBJ2-1
abundance: -
CDR3nt: TGTGCCAGCAGCTTGGGGGCCGACTTAGCCGGTGAGCAGTTCTTC
CDR3aa: CASSLGADLAGEQFF

v_gene: TRBV9
d_gene: -
j_gene: TRBJ2-4
abundance: -
CDR3nt: TGTGCCAGCAGCGGAGACGGCCTTCGCAAAAACATTCAGTACTTC
CDR3aa: CASSGDGLRKNIQYF

v_gene: TRBV7-9
d_gene: -
j_gene: TRBJ2-1
abundance: -
CDR3nt: TGTGCCAGCAGCTTAGGTGGACAAACCTACGAGCAGTTCTTC
CDR3aa: CASSLGGQTYEQFF

v_gene: TRBV10-3
d_gene: TRBD2
j_gene: TRBJ2-7
abundance: few
CDR3nt: TGTGCCATCAGGATAGCGGGAGAGAGGAACGAGCAGTACTTC
CDR3aa: CAIRIAGERNEQYF

v_gene: TRBV27
d_gene: TRBD1
j_gene: TRBJ2-7
abundance: -
CDR3nt: TGTGCCAGCAGTTTATACAGGGGCCACGAGCAGTACTTC
CDR3aa: CASSLYRGHEQYF

v_gene: TRBV5-1
d_gene: -
j_gene: TRBJ2-7
abundance: once
CDR3nt: TGCGCCAGCAGCCCCCAGGTCGGACAGACTTCCTACGAGCAGTACTTC
CDR3aa: CASSPQVGQTSYEQYF

v_gene: TRBV28
d_gene: -
j_gene: TRBJ2-6
abundance: -
CDR3nt: TGTGCCAGCAGGGTACAGGGCTACTCTGGGGCCAACGTCCTGACTTTC
CDR3aa: CASRVQGYSGANVLTF

v_gene: TRBV9
d_gene: -
j_gene: TRBJ1-1
abundance: -
CDR3nt: TGTGCCAGCAGCGTAGTGCGGGGCTCCACTGAAGCTTTCTTT
CDR3aa: CASSVVRGSTEAFF

v_gene: TRBV12-3/TRBV12-4
d_gene: TRBD2
j_gene: TRBJ2-7
abundance: -
CDR3nt: TGTGCCAGCAGTTTACAGGAGGGGACTACCTACGAGCAGTACTTC
CDR3aa: CASSLQEGTTYEQYF

v_gene: TRBV5-1
d_gene: -
j_gene: TRBJ1-1
abundance: -
CDR3nt: TGCGCCAGCAGCTATTCCGGTTTCTTT
CDR3aa: CASSYSGFF

v_gene: TRBV7-2
d_gene: -
j_gene: TRBJ2-1
abundance: -
CDR3nt: TGTGCCAGCAGCTTAACCTTTGGGCAGTTCTTC
CDR3aa: CASSLTFGQFF

v_gene: TRBV21-1
d_gene: -
j_gene: TRBJ2-3
abundance: -
CDR3nt: TGTGCCAGCAGCGGGGACAGGGGGATACCATCTACAGATACGCAGTATTTT
CDR3aa: CASSGDRGIPSTDTQYF

v_gene: TRBV6-2/TRBV6-3
d_gene: TRBD2
j_gene: TRBJ2-7
abundance: once
CDR3nt: TGTGCCAGCAGACGGGCGCTAGCGGGAGTGTGGAACGAGCAGTACTTC
CDR3aa: CASRRALAGVWNEQYF

v_gene: TRBV7-6
d_gene: TRBD1
j_gene: TRBJ2-5
abundance: -
CDR3nt: TGCGCCAGCAGCGGACGGACAGGGTCAGAGACCCAGTACTTC
CDR3aa: CASSGRTGSETQYF

v_gene: TRBV25-1
d_gene: TRBD1
j_gene: TRBJ1-2
abundance: -
CDR3nt: TGTGCCAGCAGTGAATCCCCGACAGGGAATGGCTACACCTTC
CDR3aa: CASSESPTGNGYTF

v_gene: TRBV18
d_gene: -
j_gene: TRBJ2-7
abundance: few
CDR3nt: TGTGCCAGCTCACCACAACAGGGAGCCTCCTACGAGCAGTACTTC
CDR3aa: CASSPQQGASYEQYF

v_gene: TRBV7-2
d_gene: TRBD1
j_gene: TRBJ2-1
abundance: -
CDR3nt: TGTGCCAGCAGCCATACAGGGGGCGCCCCCGGTGAGCAGTTCTTC
CDR3aa: CASSHTGGAPGEQFF

v_gene: TRBV20-1
d_gene: -
j_gene: TRBJ2-5
abundance: few
CDR3nt: TGCAGTGCTAGACCACTCGAGGGGAGTCCAAGAGGGGGGGAGACCCAGTACTTC
CDR3aa: CSARPLEGSPRGGETQYF

v_gene: TRBV12-3/TRBV12-4
d_gene: TRBD2
j_gene: TRBJ2-7
abundance: -
CDR3nt: TGTGCCAGCAGTTCCCGAACTAGCGCGCGCTCCTACGAGCAGTACTTC
CDR3aa: CASSSRTSARSYEQYF

v_gene: TRBV20-1
d_gene: -
j_gene: TRBJ2-7
abundance: few
CDR3nt: TGCAGTGCTAGAGACGGCGACCGGCAGTACTTC
CDR3aa: CSARDGDRQYF

v_gene: TRBV10-3
d_gene: -
j_gene: TRBJ1-2
abundance: -
CDR3nt: TGTGCCATCAATGGGGCCAGGGACTATGGCTACACCTTC
CDR3aa: CAINGARDYGYTF

v_gene: TRBV7-2
d_gene: -
j_gene: TRBJ2-7
abundance: many
CDR3nt: TGTGCCAGCAGCTTAGGTTCCGGGTACGAGCAGTACTTC
CDR3aa: CASSLGSGYEQYF